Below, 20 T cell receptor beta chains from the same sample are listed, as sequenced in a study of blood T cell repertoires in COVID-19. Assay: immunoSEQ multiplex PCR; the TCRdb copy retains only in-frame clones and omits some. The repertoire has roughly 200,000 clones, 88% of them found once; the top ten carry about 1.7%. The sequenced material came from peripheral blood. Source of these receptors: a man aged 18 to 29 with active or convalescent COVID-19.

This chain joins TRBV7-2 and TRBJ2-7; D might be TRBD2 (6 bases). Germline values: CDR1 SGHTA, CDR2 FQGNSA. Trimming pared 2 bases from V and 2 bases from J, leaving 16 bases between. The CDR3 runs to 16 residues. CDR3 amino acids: CASSLKGTQGAYEQYF. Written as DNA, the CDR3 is TGTGCCAGCAGCTTAAAAGGGACTCAAGGAGCCTACGAGCAGTACTTC.

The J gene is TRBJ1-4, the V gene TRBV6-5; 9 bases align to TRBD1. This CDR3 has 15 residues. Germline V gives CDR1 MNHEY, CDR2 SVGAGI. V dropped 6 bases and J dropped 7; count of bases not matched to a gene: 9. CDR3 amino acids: CASSLTGGRIEKLFF. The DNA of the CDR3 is TGTGCCAGCAGCCTGACAGGGGGAAGGATTGAAAAACTGTTTTTT.

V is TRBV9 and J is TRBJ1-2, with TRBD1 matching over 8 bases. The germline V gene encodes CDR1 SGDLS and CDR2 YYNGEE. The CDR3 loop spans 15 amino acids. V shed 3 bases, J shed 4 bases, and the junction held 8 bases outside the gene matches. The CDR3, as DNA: TGTGCCAGCAGCGCGGGGGGACAGGCTCCCTATGGCTACACCTTC. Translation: CASSAGGQAPYGYTF.

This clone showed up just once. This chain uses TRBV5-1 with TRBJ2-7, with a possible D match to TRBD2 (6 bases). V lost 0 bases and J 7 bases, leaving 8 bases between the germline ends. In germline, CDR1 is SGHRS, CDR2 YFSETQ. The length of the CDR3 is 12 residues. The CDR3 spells CASSLAGAEQYF. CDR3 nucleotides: TGCGCCAGCAGCTTGGCGGGAGCAGAGCAGTACTTC.

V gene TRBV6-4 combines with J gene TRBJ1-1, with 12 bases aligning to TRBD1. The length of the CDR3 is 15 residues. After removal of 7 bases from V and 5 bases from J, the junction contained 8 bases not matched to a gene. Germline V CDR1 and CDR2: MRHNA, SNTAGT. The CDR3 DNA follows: TGTGCCAGCAAAGGTGGGACAGGGGGCAATACTGAAGCTTTCTTT. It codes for CASKGGTGGNTEAFF.

DNA of the CDR3: TGTGCCACCAGTGTTGGGACAGGGGGCACAGATACGCAGTATTTT. Translated: CATSVGTGGTDTQYF. The chain has TRBV24-1 and TRBJ2-3, with 10 bases matching TRBD1. The V gene end was trimmed by 5 bases and the J gene end by 1 base; junction bases not matched to a gene: 2. Germline V CDR1 and CDR2: KGHDR, SFDVKD. This CDR3 comprises 15 residues.

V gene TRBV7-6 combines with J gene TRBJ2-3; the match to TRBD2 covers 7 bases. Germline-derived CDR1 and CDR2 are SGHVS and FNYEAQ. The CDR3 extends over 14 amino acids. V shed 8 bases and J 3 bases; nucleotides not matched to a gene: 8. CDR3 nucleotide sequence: TGTGCCAGCGGGGGGGGATCCTTTACAGATACGCAGTATTTT. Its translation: CASGGGSFTDTQYF.

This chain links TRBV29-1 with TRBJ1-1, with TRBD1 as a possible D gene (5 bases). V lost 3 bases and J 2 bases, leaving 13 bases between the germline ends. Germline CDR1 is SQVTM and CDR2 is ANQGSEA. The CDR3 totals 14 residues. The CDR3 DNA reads TGCAGCGTTGAGCGGGGGGGTATTAACACTGAAGCTTTCTTT. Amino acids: CSVERGGINTEAFF.

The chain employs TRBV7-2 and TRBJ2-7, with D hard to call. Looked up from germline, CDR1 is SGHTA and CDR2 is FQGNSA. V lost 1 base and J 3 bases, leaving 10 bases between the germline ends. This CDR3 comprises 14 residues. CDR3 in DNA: TGTGCCAGCAGCTTAGATGCAGGAAACTACGAGCAGTACTTC. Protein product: CASSLDAGNYEQYF.

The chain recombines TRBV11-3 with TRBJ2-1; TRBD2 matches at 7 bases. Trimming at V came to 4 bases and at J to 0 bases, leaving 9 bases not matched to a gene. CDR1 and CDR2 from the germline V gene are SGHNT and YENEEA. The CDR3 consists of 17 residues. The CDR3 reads CASSSASGGSSYNEQFF. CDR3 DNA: TGTGCCAGCAGCTCAGCATCTGGCGGGAGCTCCTACAATGAGCAGTTCTTC.

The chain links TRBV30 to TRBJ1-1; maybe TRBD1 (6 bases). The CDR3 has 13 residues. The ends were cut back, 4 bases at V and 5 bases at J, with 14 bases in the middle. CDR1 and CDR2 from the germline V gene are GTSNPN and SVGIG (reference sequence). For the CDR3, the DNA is TGTGCCTGGAAAGGGGGAATGGGAACTGAAGCTTTCTTT. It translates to CAWKGGMGTEAFF.

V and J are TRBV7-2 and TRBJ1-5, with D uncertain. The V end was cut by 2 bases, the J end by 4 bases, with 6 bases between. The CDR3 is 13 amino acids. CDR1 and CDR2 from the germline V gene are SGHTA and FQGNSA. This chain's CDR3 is CASSLLRNQPQHF. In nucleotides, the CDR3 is TGTGCCAGCAGCTTACTACGGAATCAGCCCCAGCATTTT.

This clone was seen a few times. In nucleotides, the CDR3 is TGCGCCAGCAGCATTGGGACGGGGGATCAGCCCCAGCATTTT. This encodes CASSIGTGDQPQHF. The genes are TRBV5-1 and TRBJ1-5, with D perhaps matching TRBD1 (5 bases). Germline CDR1 is SGHRS and CDR2 is YFSETQ. V lost 4 bases and J 5 bases, leaving 13 bases between the germline ends. CDR3 length: 14 residues.

The CDR3 is CASSRGTPYEQYF. The DNA for the CDR3 is TGTGCCAGCAGCCGGGGGACCCCCTACGAGCAGTACTTC. This chain uses TRBV28 with TRBJ2-7, with D perhaps matching TRBD2 (6 bases). V gave up 6 bases and J gave up 2 bases, with 11 bases separating them. This CDR3 region has 13 residues. CDR1 and CDR2 (germline): MDHEN, SYDVKM.

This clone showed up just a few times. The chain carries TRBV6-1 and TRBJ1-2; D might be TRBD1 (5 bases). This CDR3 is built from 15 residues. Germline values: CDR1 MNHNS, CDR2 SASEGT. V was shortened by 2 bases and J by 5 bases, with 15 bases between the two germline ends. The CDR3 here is CASSERVGVKYGYTF. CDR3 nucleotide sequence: TGTGCCAGCAGTGAAAGGGTAGGGGTGAAGTATGGCTACACCTTC.

The CDR3 coding sequence is TGTGCCTGGAACAGGGACGGATTTGGAAACACCATATATTTT. This encodes CAWNRDGFGNTIYF. The chain is built from TRBV30 and TRBJ1-3; D is perhaps TRBD1 (6 bases). The CDR3 length is 14 residues. Germline V lookup: CDR1 GTSNPN, CDR2 SVGIG (reference sequence). Deletions cut 4 bases from V and 3 bases from J, with 13 bases between.

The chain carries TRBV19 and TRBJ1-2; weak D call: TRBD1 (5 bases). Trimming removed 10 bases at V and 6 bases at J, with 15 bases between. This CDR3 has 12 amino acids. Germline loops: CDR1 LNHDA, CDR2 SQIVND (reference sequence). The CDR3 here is CATGVGPNGYTF. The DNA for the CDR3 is TGTGCCACGGGGGTGGGACCCAATGGCTACACCTTC.

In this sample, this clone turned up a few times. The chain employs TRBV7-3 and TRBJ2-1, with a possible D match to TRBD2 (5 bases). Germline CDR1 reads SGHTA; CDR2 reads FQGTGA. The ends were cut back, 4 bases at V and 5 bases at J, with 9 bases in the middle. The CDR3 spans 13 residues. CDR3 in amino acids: CASSSDYNNEQFF. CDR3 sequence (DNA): TGTGCCAGCAGCTCTGACTACAACAATGAGCAGTTCTTC.

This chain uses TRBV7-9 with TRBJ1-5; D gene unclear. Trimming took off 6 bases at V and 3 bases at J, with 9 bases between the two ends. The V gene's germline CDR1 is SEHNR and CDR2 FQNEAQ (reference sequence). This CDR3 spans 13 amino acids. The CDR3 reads CASSFDTNQPQHF. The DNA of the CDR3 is TGTGCCAGCAGTTTTGACACCAATCAGCCCCAGCATTTT.

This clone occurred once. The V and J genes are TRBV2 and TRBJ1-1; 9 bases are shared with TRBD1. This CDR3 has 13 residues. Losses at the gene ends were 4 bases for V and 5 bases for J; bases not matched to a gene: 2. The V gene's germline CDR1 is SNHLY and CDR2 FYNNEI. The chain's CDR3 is CASSGDRDTEAFF. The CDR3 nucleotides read TGTGCCAGCAGTGGGGACAGGGATACTGAAGCTTTCTTT.